The T cell receptor beta chain described here comes from a study of Tregs in tolerant kidney transplant recipients. Overall study findings and caveats: Biological reproducibility was not directly addressed, but technical replication error appeared minimal. The small number of patients limits these findings pending further validation. Changing PCR primers prevented nucleotide comparison between some patients' samples.

Sequencing was performed with immunoSEQ multiplex PCR; in TCRdb, only in-frame clones are kept and a portion is missing. In the table there are about 21,000 clones, roughly 80% of which are singletons. The CDR3 sequence is 15 residues long. The V gene end was trimmed by 1 base and the J gene end by 3 bases; junction bases not matched to a gene: 2. CDR1 is LGHNA and CDR2 is YSLEER in the germline V gene. Recipients received nonmyeloablative bone marrow transplants from related graft donors, with transient mixed chimerism. CD4+CD25+CD127- Tregs, CD4+CD25- non-Tregs, CD4 and CD8 cells were sorted. On this clone itself: Antigen unknown.

The TCR comes from a human patient who received a combined kidney and bone marrow transplant. Some of the T cells might come from the graft donor. The input for sequencing was CD8+ T cells from blood (PBMCs), taken 6 months after the transplant. This chain joins TRBV4-3 and TRBJ2-2; 7 bases agree with TRBD2. The CDR3 region is CASSQGDYHTGELFF. The CDR3 coding sequence is TGCGCCAGCAGCCAAGGGGACTATCACACCGGGGAGCTGTTTTTT.